This T cell receptor beta chain was sequenced in a study of T cell responses to AZD1222 COVID-19 vaccine. The overall study: Researchers grouped second doses given at about 4 or about 12 weeks into one pool.

Note on this clone: What it binds is not known.

The CDR3 is 13 residues long. Germline V CDR1 and CDR2: MNHEY, SMNVEV (reference sequence). The germline V and J ends were trimmed by 2 bases and 5 bases, with 9 bases remaining between them. Sequenced by immunoSEQ multiplex PCR; TCRdb stores in-frame clones only, minus some. The sample yields fewer than 150,000 clones, about nine tenths seen once. Study-level results: Per reports, nearly half of all spike-specific TCRs target regions that are unmutated in variants.

Sequences were derived from peripheral blood, sampled on day 0 of AZD1222 vaccination. This chain connects TRBV27 to TRBJ1-2; D is uncertain. The TCR originated in an adult in good health. CDR3 nucleotide sequence: TGTGCCAGCAGTTTAGGGGTTGCGTATGGCTACACCTTC. Its protein is CASSLGVAYGYTF.